This T cell receptor (beta chain) is from a study of Graves' ophthalmopathy and Graves' hyperthyroidism. Study context: Stable hyperthyroidism meant no ophthalmopathy within 18 months of follow-up.

Per germline, CDR1 LNHDA and CDR2 SQIVND (reference sequence). This CDR3 has 13 amino acids. Trimming cost V 4 bases and J 0 bases, with 6 bases left between them. The diagnosis was founded upon clinical symptoms, serum thyroxine, TRAb, thyroid ultrasound and orbital computed tomography. Researchers took RNA transcripts and amplified TCR beta CDR3 regions from them. First-round RT-PCR with HTBI primers preceded a second-round multiplex PCR. One entry per CDR3 protein, called by TCRdb with MiXCR from the multiplex PCR reads. The sample holds 500,000 to 600,000 distinct CDR3 sequences; just under 40% are singletons and the top ten take approximately 4.1%. This clonotype was seen ten or more times. Antigen: not known. General study findings and limits: Thyroid clonotypes that were expanded above 0.001 frequency mostly also appeared in blood.

Sample: peripheral blood or thyroid tissue (not recorded which). This chain connects TRBV19 to TRBJ1-1; D not certain. The source is an adult man with Graves' hyperthyroidism. This CDR3 is CASSNLVNTEAFF. In DNA, the CDR3 is TGTGCCAGTAGTAATTTGGTGAACACTGAAGCTTTCTTT.